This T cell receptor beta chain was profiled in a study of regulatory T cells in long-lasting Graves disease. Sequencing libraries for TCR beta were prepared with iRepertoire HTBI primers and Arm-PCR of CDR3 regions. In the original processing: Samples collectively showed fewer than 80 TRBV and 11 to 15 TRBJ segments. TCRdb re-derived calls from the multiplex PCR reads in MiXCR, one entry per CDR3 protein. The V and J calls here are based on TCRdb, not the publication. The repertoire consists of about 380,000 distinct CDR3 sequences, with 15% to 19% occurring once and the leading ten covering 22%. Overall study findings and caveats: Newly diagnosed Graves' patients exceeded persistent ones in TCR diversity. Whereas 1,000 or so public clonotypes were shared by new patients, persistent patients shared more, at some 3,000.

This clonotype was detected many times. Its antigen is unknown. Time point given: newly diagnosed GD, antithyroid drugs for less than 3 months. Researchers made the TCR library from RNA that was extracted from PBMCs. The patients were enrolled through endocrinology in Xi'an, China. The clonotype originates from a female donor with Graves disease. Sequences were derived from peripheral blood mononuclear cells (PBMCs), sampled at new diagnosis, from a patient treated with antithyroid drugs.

The CDR3 region has the DNA TGTGCCAGCAGCTCCCCCAGACAGTCGCCTGAAGCTTTCTTT. This gives the protein CASSSPRQSPEAFF. The chain couples TRBV7-2 to TRBJ1-1; TRBD1 might be the D (5 bases). The ends were cut back, 4 bases at V and 6 bases at J, with 15 bases in the middle. There are 14 residues in the CDR3. Germline V CDR1 and CDR2: SGHTA, FQGNSA.